This T cell receptor (beta chain) appears in the sequencing data of a study of cytomegalovirus exposure and HLA in healthy donors. This CDR3 has 13 amino acids. Germline V gene sequence: CDR1 LNHNV, CDR2 YYDKDF (reference sequence). With V trimmed by 3 bases and J by 7 bases, 6 bases remained unmatched. With 60 Vbeta and 13 Jbeta primers, the PCR was carried out. Sequencing was performed with immunoSEQ multiplex PCR; in TCRdb, only in-frame clones are kept and a portion is missing. The repertoire includes about 130,000 clones, approximately 69% of them detected once, and approximately 3.8% sits in the top ten.

The rearrangement joins TRBV15 to TRBJ2-7; 7 nucleotides align to TRBD1. The clonotype originates from a man aged 40-50 years in good health and CMV-seropositive. What was sequenced was PBMCs. The DNA of the CDR3 is TGTGCCACCAGCAGCCTACAGGGGAGAGAGCAGTACTTC. Protein sequence: CATSSLQGREQYF.